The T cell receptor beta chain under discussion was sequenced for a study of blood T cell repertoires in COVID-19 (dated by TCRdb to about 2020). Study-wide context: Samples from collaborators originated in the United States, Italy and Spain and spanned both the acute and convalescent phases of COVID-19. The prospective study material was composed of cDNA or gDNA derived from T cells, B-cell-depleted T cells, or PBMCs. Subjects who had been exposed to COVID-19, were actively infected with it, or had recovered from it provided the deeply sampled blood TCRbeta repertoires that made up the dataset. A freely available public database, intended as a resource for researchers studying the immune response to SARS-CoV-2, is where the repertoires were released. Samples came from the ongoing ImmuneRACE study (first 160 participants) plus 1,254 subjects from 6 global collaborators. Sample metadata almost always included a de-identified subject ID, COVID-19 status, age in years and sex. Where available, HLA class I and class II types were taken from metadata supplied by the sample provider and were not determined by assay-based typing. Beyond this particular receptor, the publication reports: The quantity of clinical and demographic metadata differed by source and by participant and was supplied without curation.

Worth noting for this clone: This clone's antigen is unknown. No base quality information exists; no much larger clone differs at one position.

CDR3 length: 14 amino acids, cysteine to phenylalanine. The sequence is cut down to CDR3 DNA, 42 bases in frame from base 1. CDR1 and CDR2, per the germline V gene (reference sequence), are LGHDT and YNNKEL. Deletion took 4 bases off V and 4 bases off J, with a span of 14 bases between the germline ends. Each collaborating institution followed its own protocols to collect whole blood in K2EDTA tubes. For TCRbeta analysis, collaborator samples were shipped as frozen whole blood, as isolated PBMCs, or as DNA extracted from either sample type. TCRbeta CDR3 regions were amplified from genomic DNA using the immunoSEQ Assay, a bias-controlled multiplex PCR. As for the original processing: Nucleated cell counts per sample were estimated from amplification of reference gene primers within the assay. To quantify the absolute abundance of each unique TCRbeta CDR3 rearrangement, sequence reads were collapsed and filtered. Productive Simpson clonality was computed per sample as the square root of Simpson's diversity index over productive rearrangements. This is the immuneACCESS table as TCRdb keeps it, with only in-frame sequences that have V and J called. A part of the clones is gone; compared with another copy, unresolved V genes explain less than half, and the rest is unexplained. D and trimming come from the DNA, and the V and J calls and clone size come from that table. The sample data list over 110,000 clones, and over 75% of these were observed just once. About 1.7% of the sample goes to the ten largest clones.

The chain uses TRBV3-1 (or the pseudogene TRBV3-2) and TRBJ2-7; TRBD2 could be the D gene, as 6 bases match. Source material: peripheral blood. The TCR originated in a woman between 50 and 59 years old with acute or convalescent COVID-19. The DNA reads TGTGCCAGCAGCCTTGTAGGAGGGAATTACGAGCAGTACTTC. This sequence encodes CASSLVGGNYEQYF.